These 15 T cell receptor beta chains were sequenced from one sample in a study of graft-versus-host responses after intestinal transplantation (dated by TCRdb to the early 2020s). The sample's time point, from its label and the paper: cells obtained before transplantation from donor or recipient. Their cognate antigens are unknown. To prepare the library, the immunoSEQ multiplex PCR assay was applied. TCRdb obtained this table from immuneACCESS and retained in-frame rearrangements with V and J assigned. These tables miss some clones; where compared with another copy, unresolved V genes account for less than half of the shortfall, and the remainder is unexplained. This sample holds about 110,000 clones; approximately 93% were observed only once. Of the sample, 1.2% falls within the top ten clones. The material was unstimulated CD8+ T cells sorted from spleen or lymph node cells, obtained before transplant. These receptors were collected from a human donor who was the organ donor for an intestinal transplant.

The rearrangement links TRBV15 to TRBJ2-7; the D gene is possibly TRBD1 (6 bases). The CDR3 covers 15 residues. In germline, CDR1 is LNHNV, CDR2 YYDKDF (reference sequence). The V gene lost 0 bases and the J gene lost 2 bases, with 11 bases spanning the gap. CDR3 in DNA: TGTGCCACCAGCAGAGAACGACAGGTCACCTACGAGCAGTACTTC. As protein: CATSRERQVTYEQYF.

The V call is TRBV12-5, the J call TRBJ2-1; a possible D gene is TRBD1 (5 bases). The V gene's germline CDR1 is LGHNT and CDR2 FRNRAP. V dropped 1 base and J dropped 1 base, with 11 bases sitting between them. The CDR3 is 16 amino acids. CDR3: CASGLEGPESYNEQFF. In DNA form, the CDR3 reads TGTGCTAGTGGTTTGGAGGGGCCCGAATCCTACAATGAGCAGTTCTTC.

Comment on this clone: Other nucleotide sequences from this sample produce the same CDR3. The V gene is TRBV4-1, the J gene TRBJ1-2; D may be TRBD1 (5 bases). CDR3 size: 14 residues. The V gene's germline CDR1 is MGHRA and CDR2 YSYEKL. Trimming pared 1 base from V and 3 bases from J, leaving 9 bases between. The CDR3 reads CASSQGLGHYGYTF. The DNA of the CDR3 is TGCGCCAGCAGCCAAGGTCTGGGGCACTATGGCTACACCTTC.

The chain employs TRBV27 and TRBJ1-2; 8 bases map to TRBD1. Germline-derived CDR1 and CDR2 are MNHEY and SMNVEV (reference sequence). The CDR3 runs 12 residues. V trimming: 6 bases; J trimming: 3 bases; junction bases outside the gene matches: 0. DNA of the CDR3: TGTGCCAGCAGGGGACAGGACTATGGCTACACCTTC. Protein: CASRGQDYGYTF.

This chain uses TRBV4-3 with TRBJ1-2; D perhaps matches TRBD1 (5 bases). Between the trimmed V and J ends, which lost 0 bases and 4 bases, there was a span of 6 bases. Germline V gene lookup returns CDR1 LGHNA and CDR2 YSLEER. CDR3 length: 13 amino acids. CDR3 in amino acids: CASSQDRVYGYTF. In DNA, the CDR3 is TGCGCCAGCAGCCAAGACAGGGTCTATGGCTACACCTTC.

With respect to this clone: One end of the junction varies from germline; a read error may be responsible. Different DNA sequences within this sample yield the same CDR3. CDR3 sequence: CASSQPPGQGPLNTEAFF. For the CDR3, the DNA is TGCGCCAGCAGCCAGCCCCCGGGACAGGGCCCCTTGAACACTGAAGCTTTCTTT. This chain joins TRBV11-1 and TRBJ1-1; 9 bases match TRBD1. The CDR3 spans 18 residues. The germline V gene has CDR1 SGHAT and CDR2 FQDESV (reference sequence).

V and J are TRBV9 and TRBJ2-1; possibly TRBD2 for D (7 bases). Germline CDR1 reads SGDLS; CDR2 reads YYNGEE. Deletions cut 5 bases from V and 9 bases from J, with 27 bases between. There are 17 residues in the CDR3. The CDR3 region is CASRGRGRGRTISEQFF. CDR3 coding DNA: TGTGCCAGCAGAGGTAGGGGGAGGGGACGGACGATTAGTGAGCAGTTCTTC.

The genes are TRBV5-6 and TRBJ2-7; 9 bases fit TRBD1. The length of the CDR3 is 13 residues. Looked up from germline, CDR1 is SGHDT and CDR2 is YYEEEE. The ends lost 2 bases at V and 6 bases at J; junction bases unmatched: 3. CDR3 DNA: TGTGCCAGCAGCTTTGGGACAGGGAGCGAGCAGTACTTC. Translation gives CASSFGTGSEQYF.

The chain links TRBV7-9 to TRBJ2-6; D gene ambiguous. Germline V lookup: CDR1 SEHNR, CDR2 FQNEAQ (reference sequence). The CDR3 extends over 16 amino acids. Trimming took off 5 bases at V and 0 bases at J, with 11 bases between the two ends. CDR3 amino acids: CASSPPGDSGANVLTF. CDR3 bases: TGTGCCAGCAGCCCGCCGGGCGACTCTGGGGCCAACGTCCTGACTTTC.

The chain joins TRBV2 to TRBJ1-2; TRBD1 matches 7 bases. The germline gives CDR1 SNHLY, CDR2 FYNNEI. V shed 3 bases and J 1 base; nucleotides not matched to a gene: 2. The CDR3 sequence is 14 residues long. In DNA form, the CDR3 reads TGTGCCAGCAGTGACAGGGGGAATAACTATGGCTACACCTTC. Amino acids: CASSDRGNNYGYTF.

This chain joins TRBV27 and TRBJ2-1; tentatively, D is TRBD1 or TRBD2 (5 bases each). The ends were cut back, 2 bases at V and 8 bases at J, with 19 bases in the middle. Germline V lookup: CDR1 MNHEY, CDR2 SMNVEV (reference sequence). The CDR3 is 16 residues long. CDR3 sequence: CASSLVGAGGLDEQFF. Written as DNA, the CDR3 is TGTGCCAGCAGTTTAGTTGGTGCTGGGGGTCTCGATGAGCAGTTCTTC.

The chain joins TRBV6-1 to TRBJ2-3, with unresolved D. This CDR3 is built from 12 residues. Trimming shortened V by 6 bases and J by 9 bases, and 13 bases separated the two germline ends. CDR1 and CDR2 from the germline V gene are MNHNS and SASEGT. In nucleotides, the CDR3 is TGTGCCAGCAGGGGATCCAAAGGAACGCAGTATTTT. Its protein is CASRGSKGTQYF.

The chain carries TRBV6-5 and TRBJ2-7; D not certain. Trimming cost V 6 bases and J 4 bases, with 19 bases left between them. Germline loops: CDR1 MNHEY, CDR2 SVGAGI. This CDR3 region has 15 residues. CDR3 residues: CASSPEAPHYYEQYF. CDR3 bases: TGTGCCAGCAGCCCCGAGGCGCCGCATTATTACGAGCAGTACTTC.

The chain has TRBV21-1 and TRBJ1-1; TRBD1 is the table's D call and was not checked against the DNA. TRBV21-1 is a listed pseudogene. The CDR3 covers 15 residues. The CDR3 DNA is TGTGCCAGCAGGTCGAACCGCTTGACAGGGACTGAAGCTTTCTTT. Translated: CASRSNRLTGTEAFF.

V and J are TRBV6-6 and TRBJ1-3; D is uncertain. This CDR3 is built from 16 residues. The germline gives CDR1 MNHNY, CDR2 SVGAGI (reference sequence). Trimming pared 2 bases from V and 0 bases from J, leaving 11 bases between. The CDR3 is CASSYEVPGSGNTIYF. In nucleotides, the CDR3 is TGTGCCAGCAGTTACGAAGTGCCCGGCTCTGGAAACACCATATATTTT.